The entry that follows covers one TCR beta chain sequence. This clonotype was seen only a few times. It lacks a known antigen. No base quality information exists; no much larger clone differs at one position. Amplification of TCR beta CDR3 regions was carried out from RNA transcripts. For the first round of RT-PCR on the TCR CDR3, the HTBI primer set was used together with the Qiagen OneStep RT-PCR kit. The libraries were constructed in a second round of multiplex PCR and then size-selected and purified. Libraries were sequenced paired-end with 100 bp reads on an Illumina HiSeq2000. Per the original workflow: SOAPnuke was used to process the raw data, throwing out any read that contained adapters or uncalled bases, had a mean Phred below 15, or lacked an exact constant-primer or identifier match. High-quality paired reads were merged with COPE v1.2.5, and unique nucleotide sequences were defined as clonotypes. MiTCR v1.1 was used to align clonotypes to the IMGT TRBV, TRBD and TRBJ reference segments. Analysis was restricted to V-J combinations with a frequency above 0.0001, which covered 99.2% of repertoires. The TCS score was defined as F50 (clonal expansion) divided by E x V (chaos), with BLOSUM62-based TCRdist calculated between CDR3 peptides within each V-J. Welch's t-statistics and random forest reduced some 510 V-J features to around 14, which were used in a naive Bayes classifier (R e1071). TCRdb itself trimmed the public reads at Q25 with fastp, ran MiXCR and retained productive beta chains. Each entry is one CDR3 protein sequence, shown with its most common DNA and genes. The V and J calls here are based on TCRdb, not the publication. The sample table records 300,000 to 400,000 distinct CDR3 sequences; 20% to 25% of these occur just once. Over 45% of the sample is in the top ten clones.

The sample comes from a study of T cells in Graves' hyperthyroidism and ophthalmopathy (dated by TCRdb to the late 2010s). In the study overall: Peripheral blood samples were taken at initial diagnosis, before any treatment was given. TCR V-J signatures able to tell the groups apart were searched for in a discovery cohort of 90 to 100 patients, of whom 40 to 45 had Graves' ophthalmopathy and 57 had stable Graves' hyperthyroidism. Prospective prediction of ophthalmopathy was tested in an independent validation cohort of approximately 19 hyperthyroidism patients and 15 to 17 patients who later progressed to ophthalmopathy. For training and testing, the 95 to 100 patients in the discovery cohort were randomly divided in a 7:3 ratio. Thyroid tissue and blood T-cell repertoires from about six Graves' hyperthyroidism patients were also compared in the study. After sampling, hyperthyroidism patients received methimazole starting at 30 mg daily, and ophthalmopathy patients received high-dose intravenous methylprednisolone. TCR Vbeta CDR3 sequencing of some 140 peripheral blood samples (under 45 ophthalmopathy, 75 to 80 hyperthyroidism and roughly 17 progressor patients) is reported in the paper.

Graves' hyperthyroidism was defined as stable when no progression to ophthalmopathy occurred over 18 months of follow-up. Hyperthyroidism patients were newly diagnosed, had a disease duration of under 2 months, and were aged 18 to 65 years. Patients with uncontrolled infections, other autoimmune diseases, pregnancy or lactation were excluded. Clinical symptoms, serum thyroxine and TRAb, thyroid ultrasound, and orbital computed tomography formed the basis for the diagnoses. PBMCs were separated from around 9.1 ml of fresh peripheral blood using Ficoll-Paque density gradient centrifugation. Trizol reagent was used to extract total RNA, and RNA quality was then checked on an Agilent 2100 Bioanalyzer. The CDR3 holds 15 amino acids from the cysteine to the phenylalanine. This entry keeps only the CDR3 DNA: 45 bases, framed from base 1. The germline V end is reduced by 1 base and the J end by 10 bases; junction bases left unmatched: 6. CDR1 is given as MNHNY and CDR2 as SVGAGI, both from the germline V gene (reference sequence).

Broader findings and caveats from the paper: Most expanded thyroid clonotypes (frequency above 0.001) were also detected in blood, suggesting blood repertoires may reflect thyroid immune responses. During validation, the model predicted progression to ophthalmopathy a median of about 6.3 months ahead of onset, with more than 55% sensitivity and 72.22% specificity. Sample size was not statistically predetermined, and investigators were not blinded to group allocation. Ophthalmopathy was separated from stable hyperthyroidism by a 13 V-J signature model, with 85% to 90% sensitivity and just over 81% specificity obtained in cross-validation and 80%/75% obtained in testing.

Material: blood. This TCR was sampled from a woman aged 45-59 years with Graves' hyperthyroidism. Rearrangement joined TRBV6-6 to TRBJ1-6; TRBD1 aligns with 8 central bases. The DNA sequence is given as TGTGCCAGCAGTTACTTTCAGGGGGCGCGGTCACCCCTCCACTTT. Translation gives CASSYFQGARSPLHF.